A single sample is the source of the 28 T cell receptor beta chains below, sequenced in a study of T-cell memory formation after mild COVID-19. A single record per CDR3 protein comes from TCRdb applying MiXCR to the 5' RACE reads. The table has hundreds of thousands of distinct CDR3 sequences, around 15% seen once; the top ten hold 20% to 25%. Sample: PBMCs or a T cell subset sorted from them (not recorded which). These receptors all stem from a man between 18 and 35 years old who had mild COVID-19 (a few samples of this study predate the infection). Cell type and time point are not known.

This rearrangement joins TRBV5-1 to TRBJ1-4; 7 bases are a match to TRBD1. V lost 0 bases, J lost 5 bases, and 1 base stayed unmatched. Germline CDR1 is SGHRS and CDR2 is YFSETQ. The CDR3 has 14 residues. CDR3 nucleotide sequence: TGCGCCAGCAGCTTGGAGGGACAGAATGAAAAACTGTTTTTT. Translated: CASSLEGQNEKLFF.

V gene TRBV7-9 combines with J gene TRBJ1-1; D uncertain. This CDR3 comprises 9 residues. Germline V gene lookup returns CDR1 SEHNR and CDR2 FQNEAQ (reference sequence). V was pared by 10 bases and J by 6 bases, with 6 bases between. As DNA, the CDR3 is TGTGCCACCTCCCCTGAAGCTTTCTTT. Translated: CATSPEAFF.

This chain joins TRBV5-1 and TRBJ2-1, with unresolved D. Germline V gene data show CDR1 as SGHRS and CDR2 as YFSETQ. The CDR3 covers 15 residues. V lost 2 bases and J 6 bases, leaving 15 bases between the germline ends. This CDR3 reads CASSFWLKEGNEQFF. CDR3 coding DNA: TGCGCCAGCAGCTTCTGGCTCAAGGAAGGCAATGAGCAGTTCTTC. Combining the CDR3 with reference TRBV5-1 and TRBJ2-1 gives the whole variable domain KAGVTQTPRYLIKTRGQQVTLSCSPISGHRSVSWYQQTPGQGLQFLFEYFSETQRNKGNFPGRFSGRQFSNSRSEMNVSTLELGDSALYLCASSFWLKEGNEQFFGPGTRLTVL.

The gene calls are TRBV10-3 and TRBJ1-2; D might be TRBD1 (5 bases). CDR3 size: 14 residues. Per the germline V gene, CDR1 is ENHRY and CDR2 is SYGVKD. Between the trimmed V and J ends, which lost 4 bases and 5 bases, there was a span of 14 bases. Here the CDR3 reads CAISAPDRSYGYTF. CDR3 coding DNA: TGTGCCATCAGTGCGCCAGACAGATCTTATGGCTACACCTTC.

A few counts support this clonotype. The V call is TRBV12-3 or TRBV12-4, the J call TRBJ2-7; TRBD2 matches 7 bases. The CDR3 totals 14 residues. V trimming: 5 bases; J trimming: 5 bases; junction bases outside the gene matches: 9. The CDR3 reads CASSGPGLFDEQYF. CDR3 DNA: TGTGCCAGCAGTGGCCCGGGACTATTCGACGAGCAGTACTTC.

The chain links TRBV12-3 or TRBV12-4 to TRBJ2-1; no definite D call. V was shortened by 5 bases and J by 1 base, with 15 bases between the two germline ends. The CDR3 sequence is 16 residues long. This chain's CDR3 is CASSPSSDLSYNEQFF. CDR3 nucleotide sequence: TGTGCCAGCAGTCCGAGCTCGGACCTATCCTACAATGAGCAGTTCTTC.

This clonotype was counted between two and nine times. The chain recombines TRBV7-9 with TRBJ2-5; D gene uncertain. CDR1 and CDR2 (germline): SEHNR, FQNEAQ (reference sequence). The CDR3 sequence is 13 residues long. V was clipped by 1 base and J by 5 bases, with 8 bases between them. The CDR3 nucleotides are TGTGCCAGCAGCTTAGATGCCGGGGAGACCCAGTACTTC. Protein product: CASSLDAGETQYF.

The V call is TRBV5-1, the J call TRBJ1-2, with D possibly TRBD1 on 5 matching bases. Germline lookup yields CDR1 SGHRS and CDR2 YFSETQ. The V end was cut by 4 bases, the J end by 8 bases, with 15 bases between. CDR3 length: 13 residues. CDR3 DNA sequence: TGCGCCAGCAGCCAAACGGGGGGTGAAGGCTACACCTTC. It encodes CASSQTGGEGYTF.

The chain employs TRBV2 and TRBJ2-1, with 12 bases fitting TRBD2. Germline V gene data show CDR1 as SNHLY and CDR2 as FYNNEI. This CDR3 comprises 15 residues. Trimming took 6 bases from V and 8 from J; bases not matched to a gene: 8. CDR3: CASRGLAGVGDEQFF. Written as DNA, the CDR3 is TGTGCCAGCAGGGGACTAGCGGGTGTGGGGGATGAGCAGTTCTTC.

This sequence joins TRBV5-1 and TRBJ2-1; 8 bases fit TRBD1. Trimming cost V 3 bases and J 9 bases; bases outside gene matches: 11. This CDR3 is 15 amino acids long. Germline lookup yields CDR1 SGHRS and CDR2 YFSETQ. DNA of the CDR3: TGCGCCAGCAGCTACCGACAGGGGCAGGCAAGTGAGCAGTTCTTC. Translated, it gives CASSYRQGQASEQFF.

Only a few counts were recorded for this clonotype. The CDR3 bases are TGTGCCAGCAGCGCCGGACGCGGCTACGAGCAGTACTTC. Translating it yields CASSAGRGYEQYF. V is TRBV9 and J is TRBJ2-7; D remains unclear. Trimming took 3 bases from V and 3 from J, leaving 10 bases between them. This CDR3 region has 13 residues. Germline-derived CDR1 and CDR2 are SGDLS and YYNGEE.

This sequence joins TRBV27 and TRBJ2-3, with D unclear. V shed 5 bases and J shed 0 bases, with 9 bases lying between them. This CDR3 comprises 14 residues. The V gene's germline CDR1 is MNHEY and CDR2 SMNVEV (reference sequence). The CDR3 DNA sequence: TGTGCCAGCAGTGGAGAAGGTAGCACAGATACGCAGTATTTT. Encoded protein: CASSGEGSTDTQYF.

A few counts support this clonotype. The chain has TRBV20-1 and TRBJ1-5, with TRBD1 as a possible D gene (5 bases). Trimming took off 5 bases at V and 1 base at J, with 9 bases between the two ends. The CDR3 loop spans 13 amino acids. Germline V gene data show CDR1 as DFQATT and CDR2 as SNEGSKA (reference sequence). The CDR3 sequence: CSAPEGSNQPQHF. The CDR3 nucleotides are TGCAGTGCTCCGGAGGGGAGCAATCAGCCCCAGCATTTT.

The rearrangement joins TRBV2 to TRBJ1-6, with 7 positions matching TRBD1. This CDR3 region has 15 residues. The V gene's germline CDR1 is SNHLY and CDR2 FYNNEI. The V gene end was trimmed by 5 bases and the J gene end by 7 bases; junction bases not matched to a gene: 8. In DNA form, the CDR3 reads TGTGCCAGCAGTTCCGGGACAGCAAGGAATTCACCCCTCCACTTT. It specifies CASSSGTARNSPLHF.

Many counts were recorded for this clonotype. The J gene is TRBJ2-1, the V gene TRBV4-2; D unresolved. Germline CDR1 and CDR2: LGHNA and YNFKEQ. Trimming cost V 1 base and J 10 bases, with 11 bases left between them. The CDR3 length is 13 residues. The CDR3 region is CASSQGTLGEQFF. CDR3 sequence (DNA): TGTGCCAGCAGCCAAGGAACACTTGGAGAGCAGTTCTTC.

This clonotype was seen ten or more times. The CDR3 coding sequence is TGTGCCAGTAGTATTAGCGTCTTGACCGGGGAGCTGTTTTTT. Its translation is CASSISVLTGELFF. This sequence joins TRBV19 and TRBJ2-2; D perhaps matches TRBD2 (5 bases). The CDR3 sequence is 14 residues long. Germline V gene lookup returns CDR1 LNHDA and CDR2 SQIVND (reference sequence). Deletions cut 3 bases from V and 5 bases from J, with 10 bases between.

The chain is built from TRBV19 and TRBJ2-1; D tentatively reads TRBD1 or TRBD2 (5 bases each). Per germline, CDR1 LNHDA and CDR2 SQIVND (reference sequence). V dropped 3 bases and J dropped 3 bases, with 9 bases sitting between them. The CDR3 has 14 residues. The CDR3 sequence: CASSIWDGYNEQFF. The CDR3, as DNA: TGTGCCAGTAGTATTTGGGACGGCTACAATGAGCAGTTCTTC. The complete variable domain, with remaining parts taken from reference TRBV19 and TRBJ2-1, reads DGGITQSPKYLFRKEGQNVTLSCEQNLNHDAMYWYRQDPGQGLRLIYYSQIVNDFQKGDIAEGYSVSREKKESFPLTVTSAQKNPTAFYLCASSIWDGYNEQFFGPGTRLTVL.

This clonotype was counted between two and nine times. This chain connects TRBV27 to TRBJ2-2; D may correspond to TRBD1 or TRBD2 (6 bases each). Germline assignment: CDR1 MNHEY and CDR2 SMNVEV (reference sequence). The CDR3 runs to 15 residues. Between the trimmed V and J ends, which lost 3 bases and 3 bases, there was a span of 11 bases. The CDR3 coding sequence is TGTGCCAGCAGTTTTCCGGGGGCGTACACCGGGGAGCTGTTTTTT. Encoded protein: CASSFPGAYTGELFF.

This clonotype appeared a few times. This sequence joins TRBV20-1 and TRBJ2-1; D may be TRBD1 or TRBD2 (6 bases each). This CDR3 spans 13 amino acids. Per the germline V gene, CDR1 is DFQATT and CDR2 is SNEGSKA (reference sequence). Trimming shortened V by 4 bases and J by 7 bases, and 14 bases separated the two germline ends. CDR3 sequence (DNA): TGCAGTGCTATTGGGGGGCGCGGAAATGAGCAGTTCTTC. It specifies CSAIGGRGNEQFF.

The V gene is TRBV5-1, the J gene TRBJ1-4; D not certain. CDR1 and CDR2 (germline): SGHRS, YFSETQ. This CDR3 is 17 amino acids long. Trimming stripped 0 bases from V and 3 bases from J, with 15 bases between. The CDR3 region has the DNA TGCGCCAGCAGCTTGGTAGTCCGTGGAGGGCCTAATGAAAAACTGTTTTTT. It codes for CASSLVVRGGPNEKLFF.

Only a few counts were recorded for this clonotype. The J gene is TRBJ2-1, the V gene TRBV5-1, with 12 nucleotides matching TRBD2. CDR1 SGHRS and CDR2 YFSETQ come from the germline V gene. The CDR3 spans 18 residues. Trimming removed 0 bases from V and 2 bases from J; junction bases left unmatched: 6. The DNA for the CDR3 is TGCGCCAGCAGCTTGGTTCTAGCGGGGGGGTTCACCTACAATGAGCAGTTCTTC. It encodes CASSLVLAGGFTYNEQFF.

The table lists this clonotype with many counts. The chain couples TRBV5-1 to TRBJ2-7, with 7 bases lining up with TRBD2. The CDR3 is 14 residues long. V trimming: 0 bases; J trimming: 0 bases; junction bases outside the gene matches: 0. Looked up from germline, CDR1 is SGHRS and CDR2 is YFSETQ. CDR3 coding DNA: TGCGCCAGCAGCTTGGGGACTAGCTCCTACGAGCAGTACTTC. It specifies CASSLGTSSYEQYF.

In this sample, this clonotype turned up many times. CDR3: CASNRGTQETQYF. The CDR3 nucleotides read TGTGCCAGCAACAGGGGCACCCAAGAGACCCAGTACTTC. The J gene is TRBJ2-5, the V gene TRBV6-5, with TRBD1 matching over 7 bases. Germline assignment: CDR1 MNHEY and CDR2 SVGAGI. V shed 7 bases, J shed 1 base, and the junction held 3 bases outside the gene matches. There are 13 residues in the CDR3.

CDR3 in amino acids: CASSPSSKGADTEAFF. CDR3 nucleotides: TGTGCCAGCTCACCTAGTTCCAAGGGGGCTGACACTGAAGCTTTCTTT. The V call is TRBV18, the J call TRBJ1-1; 7 positions match TRBD1. The V and J ends lost 3 bases and 3 bases, in that order; junction bases with no gene match: 10. The V gene's germline CDR1 is KGHSH and CDR2 LQKENI. The CDR3 is made up of 16 amino acids.

This clonotype has a count of ten or more. This chain connects TRBV25-1 to TRBJ2-5, with 8 bases aligning to TRBD2. CDR3 length equals 14 residues. Trimming removed 2 bases from V and 3 bases from J; junction bases left unmatched: 2. Germline-derived CDR1 and CDR2 are MGHDK and SYGVNS. The CDR3 region is CASSEAGGKETQYF. In DNA form, the CDR3 reads TGTGCCAGCAGTGAAGCGGGGGGAAAAGAGACCCAGTACTTC.

V is TRBV12-5 and J is TRBJ1-1; unclear D gene. The V end was cut by 7 bases, the J end by 3 bases, with 18 bases between. The CDR3 loop spans 15 amino acids. Per germline, CDR1 LGHNT and CDR2 FRNRAP. CDR3 nucleotides: TGTGCTAGTGCCCGCGAGGTGGGCAGATACACTGAAGCTTTCTTT. Its translation: CASAREVGRYTEAFF.

This clonotype was seen a few times. The chain is built from TRBV29-1 and TRBJ2-3, with TRBD2 identical over 13 bases. Trimming cost V 4 bases and J 4 bases; bases outside gene matches: 2. The CDR3 loop spans 14 amino acids. Germline V gene data show CDR1 as SQVTM and CDR2 as ANQGSEA. CDR3 nucleotides: TGCAGCGTTGTACTAGCGGGGGGGGCAGATACGCAGTATTTT. This codes for CSVVLAGGADTQYF.

This clonotype occurred a few times. The chain recombines TRBV15 with TRBJ2-2; D unclear. There are 13 residues in the CDR3. V was trimmed by 0 bases and J by 4 bases, leaving 3 bases between them. The germline V gene encodes CDR1 LNHNV and CDR2 YYDKDF (reference sequence). CDR3 loop: CATSREGTGELFF. CDR3 DNA: TGTGCCACCAGCAGAGAGGGCACCGGGGAGCTGTTTTTT.